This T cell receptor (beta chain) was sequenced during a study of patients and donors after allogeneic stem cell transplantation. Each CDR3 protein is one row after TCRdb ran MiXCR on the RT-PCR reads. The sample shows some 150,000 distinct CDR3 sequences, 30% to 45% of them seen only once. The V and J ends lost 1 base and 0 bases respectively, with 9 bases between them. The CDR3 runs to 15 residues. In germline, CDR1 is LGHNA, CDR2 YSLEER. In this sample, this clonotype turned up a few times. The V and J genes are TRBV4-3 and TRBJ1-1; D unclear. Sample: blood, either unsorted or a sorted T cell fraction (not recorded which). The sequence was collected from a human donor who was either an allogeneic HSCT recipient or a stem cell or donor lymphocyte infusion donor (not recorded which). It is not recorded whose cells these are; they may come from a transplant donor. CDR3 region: CASSQVGTMNTEAFF. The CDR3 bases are TGCGCCAGCAGCCAAGTGGGCACCATGAACACTGAAGCTTTCTTT.